The sequence of this T cell receptor (beta chain) was determined in a study of vaccination effects on CD4 cells after COVID-19. Study summary: Samples from a couple of convalescent patients were given 16 days and one week before vaccination. Study-level results: Late post-vaccination, clones induced by infection and those induced by vaccine underwent marked clonal contraction.

This clone has only a few counts. Its antigen is currently unknown. Before sequencing took place, the ViraFEST assay used viral peptide pools to expand antigen-specific CD4+ T cells. Subsequent to 10 days of culture, CD4+ T cells were isolated. SARS-CoV-2 infected the person between March and December 2020, as confirmed by PCR. Wells each received 2.2 million or so PBMC, cultured with around 10 IU/ml IL-2 and about 9 ug/ml peptides. The CDR3 loop spans 18 amino acids. The germline V gene encodes CDR1 LNHNV and CDR2 YYDKDF (reference sequence). The germline V and J ends were trimmed by 5 bases and 4 bases, with 27 bases remaining between them. TCRdb keeps only in-frame clones here, not all; method: immunoSEQ multiplex PCR. The sample lists 20,000 to 30,000 clones, 69% occurring once.

This TCR came from a human donor who had a prior SARS-CoV-2 infection. The material sequenced was CD4+ T cells from PBMCs cultured with SARS-CoV-2 spike peptides, taken before COVID-19 vaccination. This chain uses TRBV15 with TRBJ2-7, with D hard to call. This CDR3 reads CATSETGTFGVPIYEQYF. The CDR3 region has the DNA TGTGCCACCAGCGAGACCGGAACGTTTGGCGTACCGATATACGAGCAGTACTTC.